The sequence of this T cell receptor (beta chain) was determined in a study of T-cell reconstitution after alpha-beta-depleted transplantation in children. Study observations and caveats: After transplant, high TCRbeta diversity at day 60 in some patients arose from surviving recipient T cells and thymic progenitors. At one year after transplant, newly produced T cells mostly accounted for T-cell counts and diversity. Several hundred expanded graft clones reportedly were the source of alpha-beta T cells about two months after transplant.

Unique molecular identifiers were used to barcode this TCRbeta library. MiXCR was run by TCRdb on the PCR reads, yielding one entry per CDR3 protein. Here the sample spans approximately 300,000 distinct CDR3 sequences, 7.5% to 9% being singletons. Worth noting for this clonotype: Its antigen is not identified. Germline and junction disagree at one end, which may indicate a read error.

The clonotype was recovered from a female patient between 2 and 10 years old who had a stem cell transplant for Fanconi anemia, so the T cells may come from the graft donor. The starting material was peripheral blood, obtained 360 days after TCRalphabeta/CD19-depleted stem cell transplant.

In DNA form, the CDR3 reads TGCAGTGCTAGAGAAGTCGAGAGGACTGAAGCTTCCTTT. This encodes CSAREVERTEASF. The rearrangement links TRBV20-1 to TRBJ1-1; D is ambiguous. The CDR3 length is 13 residues. Germline CDR1 is DFQATT and CDR2 is SNEGSKA (reference sequence).